Following are 29 T cell receptor beta chains from one sample sequenced in a study of T cell responses to AZD1222 COVID-19 vaccine. This table comes from immunoSEQ multiplex PCR, and its TCRdb copy is limited to in-frame clones, with some not included. The sample has tens of thousands of clones; around 90% are singletons. The sample was peripheral blood, taken on day 0 of AZD1222 vaccination. Receptor source: an adult in good health.

The chain carries TRBV19 and TRBJ2-5; 10 bases match TRBD1. This CDR3 is built from 14 residues. Germline V CDR1 and CDR2: LNHDA, SQIVND (reference sequence). V shed 6 bases, J shed 5 bases, and the junction held 6 bases outside the gene matches. CDR3 sequence (DNA): TGTGCCAGTAGACCGGGACAGGGGCCGGAGACCCAGTACTTC. This gives the protein CASRPGQGPETQYF.

This chain joins TRBV5-5 and TRBJ1-5, with D possibly matching TRBD1 (6 bases). Germline V gives CDR1 SGHKS, CDR2 YYEKEE (reference sequence). V lost 4 bases and J lost 6, with 17 bases in between. The CDR3 consists of 15 residues. CDR3 region: CASSPQWGGVQPQHF. The CDR3 bases are TGTGCCAGCAGCCCCCAATGGGGGGGCGTTCAGCCCCAGCATTTT.

V is TRBV29-1 and J is TRBJ2-7; 10 bases align to TRBD2. Looked up from germline, CDR1 is SQVTM and CDR2 is ANQGSEA. This CDR3 is built from 15 residues. V lost 5 bases, J lost 2 bases, and 9 bases stayed unmatched. The CDR3 coding sequence is TGCAGCGTTCAGAGGGGGACTAGCGACCCCTACGAGCAGTACTTC. It encodes CSVQRGTSDPYEQYF.

This chain links TRBV6-4 with TRBJ2-3; TRBD2 matches 12 bases. V trimming: 4 bases; J trimming: 4 bases; junction bases outside the gene matches: 3. Germline V gives CDR1 MRHNA, CDR2 SNTAGT. The CDR3 length is 15 residues. The CDR3 protein is CASSVLAGGPDTQYF. CDR3 nucleotides: TGTGCCAGCAGTGTTCTAGCGGGAGGGCCAGATACGCAGTATTTT.

The V gene is TRBV2, the J gene TRBJ1-4; 7 bases align to TRBD1. V gave up 11 bases and J gave up 7 bases; unmatched junction bases: 7. The CDR3 has 12 amino acids. Germline assignment: CDR1 SNHLY and CDR2 FYNNEI. The CDR3 loop is CAQGGGFEKLFF. The CDR3 nucleotides are TGTGCCCAGGGGGGCGGGTTTGAAAAACTGTTTTTT. The whole variable domain, remainder taken from reference TRBV2 and TRBJ1-4, is EPEVTQTPSHQVTQMGQEVILRCVPISNHLYFYWYRQILGQKVEFLVSFYNNEISEKSEIFDDQFSVERPDGSNFTLKIRSTKLEDSAMYFCAQGGGFEKLFFGSGTQLSVL.

This clone was observed a single time. This chain uses TRBV12-3 or TRBV12-4 with TRBJ1-1; D is undetermined. The length of the CDR3 is 12 residues. V gave up 1 base and J gave up 5 bases, with 5 bases separating them. CDR3 sequence reads: CASSLGRTEAFF. The CDR3 nucleotides read TGTGCCAGCAGTTTAGGGCGGACTGAAGCTTTCTTT.

In this sample, this clone is medium-sized. The chain recombines TRBV27 with TRBJ1-2, with TRBD1 identical over 11 bases. The CDR3 runs to 15 residues. Germline lookup yields CDR1 MNHEY and CDR2 SMNVEV (reference sequence). The V segment lost 0 bases and the J segment 6 bases; nucleotides outside the gene matches: 3. The CDR3 coding sequence is TGTGCCAGCAGTTTATCATGGACAGGGGGCGATGGCTACACCTTC. Protein product: CASSLSWTGGDGYTF.

This clone was detected once. This chain connects TRBV27 to TRBJ2-1; D possibly corresponds to TRBD1 (5 bases). CDR3 length: 16 amino acids. Germline V CDR1 and CDR2: MNHEY, SMNVEV (reference sequence). V was clipped by 7 bases and J by 0 bases, with 16 bases between them. In DNA, the CDR3 is TGTGCCAGCAACCCCACGGCTGGGGCCTCCTACAATGAGCAGTTCTTC. It encodes CASNPTAGASYNEQFF.

The rearrangement joins TRBV28 to TRBJ2-5, with D perhaps matching TRBD1 (6 bases). Per the germline V gene, CDR1 is MDHEN and CDR2 is SYDVKM. V was pared by 2 bases and J by 5 bases, with 9 bases between. The CDR3 length is 13 residues. Here the CDR3 DNA reads TGTGCCAGCAGTTTAACAGGGACGGAGACCCAGTACTTC. Protein: CASSLTGTETQYF.

This chain links TRBV19 with TRBJ1-2; 8 bases agree with TRBD1. Germline V gene sequence: CDR1 LNHDA, CDR2 SQIVND (reference sequence). The trim removed 7 bases at V and 4 bases at J, leaving 8 bases unmatched. The CDR3 sequence is 14 residues long. The CDR3 sequence: CASTTGDRLYGYTF. The CDR3 DNA is TGTGCCAGTACCACTGGGGACAGGCTCTATGGCTACACCTTC.

The chain joins TRBV28 to TRBJ1-2, with 7 bases that match TRBD1. The CDR3 runs 14 residues. Germline V gene sequence: CDR1 MDHEN, CDR2 SYDVKM. V lost 8 bases to trimming and J lost 4 bases; unmatched junction nucleotides: 10. The CDR3 loop reads CASGDSYNGYGYTF. The CDR3 DNA follows: TGTGCCAGCGGGGACAGCTACAACGGCTATGGCTACACCTTC.

The V gene is TRBV3-1 (or the pseudogene TRBV3-2), the J gene TRBJ1-4; the match to TRBD1 covers 9 bases. The J segment lost 2 bases and the V segment lost 5 bases, leaving 9 bases of the junction unmatched. Germline V gene data show CDR1 as LGHDT and CDR2 as YNNKEL (reference sequence). The CDR3 contains 17 residues. CDR3 loop: CASSTPGQGQTNEKLFF. CDR3 in DNA: TGTGCCAGCAGCACACCGGGACAGGGTCAGACTAATGAAAAACTGTTTTTT.

The chain combines TRBV5-6 with TRBJ2-7; TRBD1 aligns across 9 bases. Trimming at V came to 7 bases and at J to 6 bases, leaving 14 bases not matched to a gene. CDR1 is SGHDT and CDR2 is YYEEEE in the germline V gene. The CDR3 covers 15 residues. Here the CDR3 reads CASVVGQGTLSEQYF. In nucleotides, the CDR3 is TGTGCCAGCGTTGTAGGACAGGGGACCCTCTCCGAGCAGTACTTC.

The V call is TRBV29-1, the J call TRBJ1-1, with 8 positions matching TRBD1. Trimming at V came to 8 bases and at J to 0 bases, leaving 8 bases not matched to a gene. The CDR3 runs 14 residues. Germline V CDR1 and CDR2: SQVTM, ANQGSEA. The CDR3 loop reads CSTRGRGVNTEAFF. The CDR3 coding sequence is TGCAGCACCAGGGGGCGCGGAGTGAACACTGAAGCTTTCTTT.

The V gene is TRBV10-2, the J gene TRBJ2-3, with D maybe TRBD2 (7 bases). The CDR3 length is 15 residues. Trimming removed 6 bases from V and 3 bases from J, with 16 bases in between. Germline V gene sequence: CDR1 WSHSY, CDR2 SAAADI. Written as DNA, the CDR3 is TGCGCCAGCAGGCAGACTAGGGGGGGTACAGATACGCAGTATTTT. Its translation is CASRQTRGGTDTQYF.

The chain has TRBV28 and TRBJ2-7; 10 nucleotides match TRBD1. The CDR3 extends over 15 amino acids. V shed 2 bases, J shed 6 bases, and the junction held 7 bases outside the gene matches. The V gene's germline CDR1 is MDHEN and CDR2 SYDVKM. The CDR3 sequence is CASSLTGTGAGEQYF. CDR3 DNA: TGTGCCAGCAGTTTAACCGGGACAGGGGCAGGCGAGCAGTACTTC.

The chain employs TRBV18 and TRBJ1-5; D is undetermined. CDR3 length: 14 amino acids. Per the germline V gene, CDR1 is KGHSH and CDR2 is LQKENI. V was shortened by 4 bases and J by 1 base, with 8 bases between the two germline ends. CDR3 sequence: CASSQDRSNQPQHF. CDR3 nucleotide sequence: TGTGCCAGCTCACAGGACCGAAGCAATCAGCCCCAGCATTTT.

The chain joins TRBV7-9 to TRBJ2-3; tentatively, D is TRBD1 (5 bases). The CDR3 totals 15 residues. The V and J ends lost 4 bases and 2 bases respectively, with 13 bases between them. Germline lookup yields CDR1 SEHNR and CDR2 FQNEAQ (reference sequence). The CDR3 here is CASSSRASLTDTQYF. CDR3 coding DNA: TGTGCCAGCAGCTCCAGGGCCTCCCTCACAGATACGCAGTATTTT.

V gene TRBV15 combines with J gene TRBJ1-4; D remains ambiguous. CDR1 and CDR2 from the germline V gene are LNHNV and YYDKDF (reference sequence). This CDR3 is 16 amino acids long. V gave up 1 base and J gave up 5 bases, with 14 bases separating them. Written as DNA, the CDR3 is TGTGCCACCAGCAGAGGCGGAAAGTCGGGGAATGAAAAACTGTTTTTT. Translated, it gives CATSRGGKSGNEKLFF.

The chain carries TRBV6-2 or TRBV6-3 and TRBJ1-4, with D hard to call. V lost 3 bases to trimming and J lost 8 bases, with 19 bases between them. Germline V lookup: CDR1 MNHEY, CDR2 SVGEGT. The CDR3 consists of 16 residues. CDR3 DNA sequence: TGTGCCAGCAGTTATAACCGCCAACCGGGCCGGGAAAAACTGTTTTTT. Translated: CASSYNRQPGREKLFF.

This sequence joins TRBV7-3 and TRBJ2-5; D ambiguous. The V gene's germline CDR1 is SGHTA and CDR2 FQGTGA. Trimming removed 5 bases at V and 2 bases at J, with 15 bases between. This CDR3 region has 15 residues. This CDR3 reads CASSPGGVGQETQYF. CDR3 nucleotides: TGTGCCAGCAGCCCAGGTGGGGTGGGTCAAGAGACCCAGTACTTC.

This chain joins TRBV7-9 and TRBJ2-2; TRBD1 agrees at 8 bases. CDR3 length equals 14 residues. The germline CDR1 and CDR2 sequences are SEHNR and FQNEAQ (reference sequence). V shed 6 bases, J shed 5 bases, and the junction held 5 bases outside the gene matches. The CDR3 DNA sequence: TGTGCCAGCAGGGGGACAGGTCCGACCGGGGAGCTGTTTTTT. Protein product: CASRGTGPTGELFF. The whole variable domain, filled in from reference TRBV7-9 and TRBJ2-2, reads DTGVSQNPRHKITKRGQNVTFRCDPISEHNRLYWYRQTLGQGPEFLTYFQNEAQLEKSRLLSDRFSAERPKGSFSTLEIQRTEQGDSAMYLCASRGTGPTGELFFGEGSRLTVL.

The chain links TRBV6-5 to TRBJ1-1; the D is unclear. This CDR3 has 13 residues. Germline-derived CDR1 and CDR2 are MNHEY and SVGAGI. V was trimmed by 7 bases and J by 5 bases, leaving 14 bases between them. The DNA for the CDR3 is TGTGCCAGCACCAGGACCGCGGGGACTGAAGCTTTCTTT. This translates into CASTRTAGTEAFF.

The chain links TRBV23-1 to TRBJ2-1, with 7 positions matching TRBD1. TRBV23-1 is annotated as an ORF whose role is uncertain. V trimming: 0 bases; J trimming: 6 bases; junction bases outside the gene matches: 17. The CDR3 has 19 residues. The CDR3 DNA follows: TGCGCCAGCAGTCAATCAGTCAGGGGGTACCCCGTCATGGGCAATGAGCAGTTCTTC. Protein product: CASSQSVRGYPVMGNEQFF.

This sequence joins TRBV21-1 and TRBJ1-2; the D call in the table, TRBD1, was not verified against the DNA. TRBV21-1 is labeled a pseudogene. There are 12 residues in the CDR3. Written as DNA, the CDR3 is TGTGCCAGCAGAGGGGGAAACTATGGCTACACCTTC. Encoded protein: CASRGGNYGYTF.

The V call is TRBV18, the J call TRBJ2-5; TRBD2 aligns across 11 bases. Germline CDR1 KGHSH, CDR2 LQKENI. V was clipped by 6 bases and J by 4 bases; unmatched bases: 7. The CDR3 runs to 15 residues. The CDR3 DNA reads as TGTGCCAGCTCCCCCATAGCGGGGGGGCGAGAGACCCAGTACTTC. Translated: CASSPIAGGRETQYF.

The chain recombines TRBV6-5 with TRBJ1-5; no clear D. This CDR3 is built from 15 residues. Trimming removed 8 bases at V and 5 bases at J, with 19 bases between. The germline gives CDR1 MNHEY, CDR2 SVGAGI. The DNA of the CDR3 is TGTGCCAGCTCTACACTGGCAGTTACTTATCAGCCCCAGCATTTT. Translated: CASSTLAVTYQPQHF.

The V and J genes are TRBV18 and TRBJ2-1; 10 bases agree with TRBD1. Germline V gene sequence: CDR1 KGHSH, CDR2 LQKENI. V gave up 2 bases and J gave up 6 bases; unmatched junction bases: 7. The CDR3 is 16 residues long. CDR3 nucleotide sequence: TGTGCCAGCTCACCAAGGGGGACAGGGGAATTCAATGAGCAGTTCTTC. Translated, it gives CASSPRGTGEFNEQFF.

This chain connects TRBV7-9 to TRBJ1-5, with D hard to call. The germline CDR1 and CDR2 sequences are SEHNR and FQNEAQ (reference sequence). V shed 3 bases and J shed 0 bases, with 6 bases lying between them. CDR3 size: 14 residues. The CDR3 is CASSLADSNQPQHF. CDR3 nucleotide sequence: TGTGCCAGCAGCTTGGCGGATAGCAATCAGCCCCAGCATTTT.